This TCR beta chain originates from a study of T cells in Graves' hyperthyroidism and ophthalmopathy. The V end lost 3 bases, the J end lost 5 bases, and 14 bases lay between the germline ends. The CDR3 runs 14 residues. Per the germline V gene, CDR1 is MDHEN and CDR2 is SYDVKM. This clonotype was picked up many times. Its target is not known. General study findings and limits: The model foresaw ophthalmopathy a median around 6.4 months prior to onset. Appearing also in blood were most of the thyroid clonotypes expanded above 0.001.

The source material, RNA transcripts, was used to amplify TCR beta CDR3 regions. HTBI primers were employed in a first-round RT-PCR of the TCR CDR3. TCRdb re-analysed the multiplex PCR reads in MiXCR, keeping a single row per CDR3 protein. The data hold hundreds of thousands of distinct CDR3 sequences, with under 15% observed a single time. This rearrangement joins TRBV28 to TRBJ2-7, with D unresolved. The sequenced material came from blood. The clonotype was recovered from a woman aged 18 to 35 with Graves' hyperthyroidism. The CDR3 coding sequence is TGTGCCAGCAGTTTTACAGAAAGGCTCCACGAGCAGTACTTC. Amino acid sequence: CASSFTERLHEQYF.